These T cell receptor beta chains were read from a single sample in a study of blood T cell repertoires in COVID-19. Measured with immunoSEQ multiplex PCR; TCRdb has only the in-frame clones, and not every one. The table records 200,000 to 250,000 clones, approximately 90% of them present only once. The sample was PBMCs or T cells enriched from blood (not recorded which). The receptor set was obtained from a man younger than 40 who had recovered from COVID-19. Each CDR3 is given with its conserved first and last residue. The D gene is left open where the match is weak. For some rows the clone size is stated as once, few or many, or as a class when expanded; others skip it.

j_call	v_call	cdr3_length	clone_size	d_call	cdr3_aa	cdr3_nt
TRBJ2-7	TRBV30	12	-	-	CAWSGRHGEQYF	TGTGCCTGGAGTGGGCGGCACGGGGAGCAGTACTTC
TRBJ2-1	TRBV6-6	15	-	TRBD2	CASSSGTSGVLGQFF	TGTGCCAGCAGTTCCGGGACTAGCGGGGTACTAGGGCAGTTCTTC
TRBJ1-3	TRBV7-8	15	few	TRBD1	CASSLQGAAGNTIYF	TGTGCCAGCAGCCTGCAGGGGGCCGCTGGAAACACCATATATTTT
TRBJ2-7	TRBV7-8	15	-	TRBD1	CASSLPRDRGHEQYF	TGTGCCAGCAGCTTACCCCGGGACAGGGGTCACGAGCAGTACTTC
TRBJ1-5	TRBV5-6	16	once	-	CASSFRAQVSNQPQHF	TGTGCCAGCAGCTTCAGGGCACAGGTTAGCAATCAGCCCCAGCATTTT
TRBJ1-2	TRBV25-1	12	-	-	CASSAQGYGYTF	TGTGCCAGCAGTGCCCAGGGCTATGGCTACACCTTC
TRBJ2-5	TRBV5-4	17	-	TRBD1	CASSYPTGGAIGETQYF	TGTGCCAGCAGCTACCCAACAGGGGGCGCGATCGGAGAGACCCAGTACTTC
TRBJ2-7	TRBV3-1/TRBV3-2	16	once	TRBD2	CASSHRTSGLLYEQYF	TGTGCCAGCAGCCATCGGACTAGCGGGTTACTCTACGAGCAGTACTTC
TRBJ2-1	TRBV10-1	16	-	TRBD2	CASSDRAGGLGNEQFF	TGCGCCAGCAGTGACAGAGCGGGAGGGCTCGGGAATGAGCAGTTCTTC
TRBJ1-1	TRBV5-1	15	-	TRBD1	CASSSSTGGGTEAFF	TGCGCCAGCAGCTCTTCGACAGGGGGCGGCACTGAAGCTTTCTTT
TRBJ2-3	TRBV4-2	20	-	-	CASSQDKGMGAQGSSDTQYF	TGTGCCAGCAGCCAAGATAAAGGGATGGGCGCACAGGGAAGTTCAGATACGCAGTATTTT
TRBJ1-2	TRBV6-2/TRBV6-3	12	once	-	CASSYKEDGYTF	TGTGCCAGCAGTTACAAGGAGGATGGCTACACCTTC
TRBJ1-1	TRBV19	13	-	-	CASSGGQFTEAFF	TGTGCCAGTAGTGGAGGACAGTTCACTGAAGCTTTCTTT
TRBJ1-4	TRBV7-2	15	-	-	CASSSEGSTNEKLFF	TGTGCCAGCAGCTCCGAGGGTTCGACTAATGAAAAACTGTTTTTT
TRBJ1-3	TRBV5-5	14	-	-	CASSRDRSGNTIYF	TGTGCCAGCAGCCGAGACAGGTCTGGAAACACCATATATTTT
TRBJ2-3	TRBV2	14	-	-	CASSPTHTSDTQYF	TGTGCCAGCAGTCCAACCCACACGTCAGATACGCAGTATTTT
TRBJ2-1	TRBV6-6	14	once	TRBD1	CASSSGTGALTVLF	TGTGCCAGCAGTTCCGGGACAGGGGCTCTAACGGTGCTCTTC
TRBJ1-2	TRBV3-1/TRBV3-2	14	-	TRBD1	CASSQGGTGYGYTF	TGTGCCAGCAGCCAAGGAGGGACAGGGTATGGCTACACCTTC
TRBJ2-7	TRBV7-9	13	-	TRBD1	CASSLATGFEQYF	TGTGCCAGCAGCTTAGCGACAGGGTTCGAGCAGTACTTC
TRBJ2-2	TRBV27	17	-	TRBD2	CASSPTSGSVDTGELFF	TGTGCCAGCAGCCCGACTAGCGGGAGTGTCGACACCGGGGAGCTGTTTTTT
TRBJ2-5	TRBV21-1	15	-	-	CASSALAGGPVTQYF	TGTGCCAGCAGCGCTTTAGCGGGAGGGCCGGTGACCCAGTACTTC
TRBJ1-5	TRBV20-1	14	-	-	CSASIGQGVTPQHF	TGCAGTGCTAGTATAGGGCAGGGTGTAACACCCCAGCATTTT
TRBJ2-2	TRBV30	15	-	-	CAWRSGRLGTGELFF	TGTGCCTGGAGATCAGGGAGGCTTGGGACCGGGGAGCTGTTTTTT
TRBJ2-7	TRBV18	14	-	TRBD1	CASSPRDRPYEQYF	TGTGCCAGCTCACCACGGGACAGACCCTACGAGCAGTACTTC
TRBJ1-2	TRBV6-5	13	once	TRBD1	CASRQGVDYGYTF	TGTGCCAGCCGGCAGGGGGTAGACTATGGCTACACCTTC
TRBJ1-5	TRBV6-6	14	-	TRBD1	CASRPGDSYQPQHF	TGTGCCAGCAGGCCCGGGGACAGCTATCAGCCCCAGCATTTT
TRBJ2-5	TRBV24-1	15	-	TRBD2	CATRVPSGRRETQYF	TGTGCCACCAGGGTTCCTAGCGGGAGGCGGGAGACCCAGTACTTC
TRBJ2-3	TRBV9	15	-	TRBD2	CASSPGLADTDTQYF	TGTGCCAGCAGCCCGGGGCTAGCGGACACAGATACGCAGTATTTT
TRBJ2-1	TRBV12-3/TRBV12-4	11	-	-	CASSLENEQFF	TGTGCCAGCAGCCTGGAGAATGAGCAGTTCTTC
TRBJ2-1	TRBV28	15	-	-	CASSAGTSLRNEQFF	TGTGCCAGCTCAGCCGGGACAAGCCTTAGAAATGAGCAGTTCTTC
TRBJ2-1	TRBV10-1	12	-	-	CASSTGNNEQFF	TGCGCCAGCAGTACAGGGAACAATGAGCAGTTCTTC
TRBJ2-5	TRBV11-3	15	-	TRBD2	CASSLGSGRGETQYF	TGTGCCAGCAGCTTAGGTAGCGGGAGGGGCGAGACCCAGTACTTC
TRBJ2-6	TRBV4-3	19	-	-	CASSQDLVPTGFGANVLTF	TGCGCCAGCAGCCAAGATCTTGTCCCCACGGGATTTGGGGCCAACGTCCTGACTTTC
TRBJ1-2	TRBV7-9	13	once	-	CASSPPLAKGYTF	TGTGCCAGCAGCCCCCCGCTTGCTAAAGGCTACACCTTC
TRBJ2-7	TRBV27	14	-	-	CASSSTGVSYEQYF	TGTGCCAGCAGTTCTACAGGAGTTAGCTACGAGCAGTACTTC
TRBJ2-2	TRBV11-2	14	-	-	CASRQGRNTGELFF	TGTGCCAGCAGGCAGGGCAGGAACACCGGGGAGCTGTTTTTT
TRBJ1-3	TRBV10-3	16	-	TRBD1	CAISAGQGGTGNTIYF	TGTGCCATCAGCGCCGGACAGGGGGGGACTGGAAACACCATATATTTT
TRBJ1-1	TRBV20-1	8	-	-	CSAREAFF	TGCAGTGCGCGTGAAGCTTTCTTT
TRBJ2-7	TRBV5-4	13	-	-	CASSLEAGSEQYF	TGTGCCAGCAGCCTTGAGGCAGGGTCCGAGCAGTACTTC
TRBJ2-7	TRBV20-1	15	-	TRBD2	CSASNSGRAGYEQYF	TGCAGTGCTAGTAATAGCGGGAGGGCCGGCTACGAGCAGTACTTC
TRBJ2-7	TRBV7-9	13	-	-	CASSFYGSYEQYF	TGTGCCAGCAGCTTTTACGGGTCCTACGAGCAGTACTTC
TRBJ2-2	TRBV15	16	once	-	CATSREFTGFGGELFF	TGTGCCACCAGCAGAGAATTTACAGGGTTTGGCGGGGAGCTGTTTTTT
TRBJ2-6	TRBV29-1	14	-	-	CSVVQGAGANVLTF	TGCAGCGTTGTCCAGGGCGCTGGGGCCAACGTCCTGACTTTC
TRBJ2-2	TRBV19	14	-	-	CASRTQGNTGELFF	TGTGCCAGTCGAACACAGGGAAACACCGGGGAGCTGTTTTTT
TRBJ1-6	TRBV30	14	-	-	CAWSVPTYNSPLHF	TGTGCCTGGAGTGTGCCCACATATAATTCACCCCTCCACTTT
TRBJ2-7	TRBV29-1	18	-	-	CSVEVRGRTRQGSWEQYF	TGCAGCGTTGAAGTCCGAGGGCGAACCCGGCAGGGGAGTTGGGAGCAGTACTTC
TRBJ2-2	TRBV7-9	14	few	-	CASSIGITTRELFF	TGTGCCAGCAGCATCGGGATTACGACCCGGGAGCTGTTTTTT
TRBJ2-7	TRBV5-1	15	-	TRBD2	CASSLGSGSLYEQYF	TGCGCCAGCAGCTTGGGTAGCGGGAGTCTGTACGAGCAGTACTTC
TRBJ2-2	TRBV10-3	12	-	-	CAISAGTGELFF	TGTGCCATCAGTGCGGGGACCGGGGAGCTGTTTTTT
TRBJ2-3	TRBV7-2	13	-	TRBD2	CASSSLAGDTQYF	TGTGCCAGCAGCTCCCTAGCGGGAGATACGCAGTATTTT
TRBJ2-7	TRBV18	15	-	TRBD2	CASSPAAGGPYEQYF	TGTGCCAGTTCACCGGCAGCGGGAGGGCCCTACGAGCAGTACTTC
TRBJ1-6	TRBV30	14	-	-	CAWRGGSYNSPLHF	TGTGCCTGGAGAGGCGGCTCCTATAATTCACCCCTCCACTTT
TRBJ1-6	TRBV10-1	11	once	-	CASSAAGAPLF	TGCGCCAGCAGCGCTGCGGGGGCACCTCTCTTT
TRBJ2-1	TRBV24-1	15	-	-	CATSVSRSSYNEQFF	TGTGCCACCAGTGTATCCAGGTCCTCCTACAATGAGCAGTTCTTC